The T cell receptor (beta chain) under discussion was sequenced for a study of blood T cell repertoires in COVID-19. Study as a whole: Acute and convalescent COVID-19 specimens originated in the United States, Italy and Spain.

Using immunoSEQ multiplex PCR, the repertoire was profiled, and TCRdb retains in-frame clones only, with some absent. The table includes approximately 110,000 clones, roughly 85% detected once. This CDR3 contains 15 residues. Per germline, CDR1 SGHRS and CDR2 YFSETQ. J lost 7 bases, V lost 2 bases, and 10 bases had no gene match. This sequence was found in an elderly woman with acute or convalescent COVID-19. The material sequenced was peripheral blood. The chain carries TRBV5-1 and TRBJ1-2, with TRBD1 matching over 8 bases. Here the CDR3 reads CASSLTRQGASGYTF. The CDR3 nucleotides are TGCGCCAGCAGCTTAACAAGGCAGGGGGCAAGTGGCTACACCTTC.